This note documents a single T cell receptor beta chain sequence. What it binds is not known. TRB rearrangements were amplified by touch-down multiplex PCR with mixed TRB-A/B primers. From its re-call of the multiplex PCR reads, TCRdb lists each CDR3 protein once, without DNA. This table holds approximately 11,000 distinct CDR3 sequences. The sample is drawn from a study of T cell clusters in autoimmune cytopenias. Study-wide points: Active autoimmune hepatitis patients had around 2.7-fold fewer exclusive TRB clusters than healthy donors. Primary autoimmune cytopenia patients seemingly lacked the physiological T cell clusters found in healthy donors.

TRB amplification used 250 ng of peripheral blood genomic DNA. CDR1 is SGHKS, CDR2 YYEKEE, per germline (reference sequence). The CDR3 sequence is 16 residues long. These data were likewise used in another study, on T cell repertoires in aging, cancer and after chemotherapy. This second report adds: Clear clonal overlap appeared across healthy donor samples taken over several months to years. Age-matched healthy donors had significantly more diverse, less clonal blood TCR repertoires than untreated cancer patients.

This TCR derives from a human donor in good health. V gene TRBV5-5 combines with J gene TRBJ1-5. Source material: peripheral blood. The CDR3: CASSLRPGTDNQPQHF.